Included here is one TCR beta chain sequence, with context. This record belongs to a study of control samples from healthy donors and cancer patients. Assay: immunoSEQ multiplex PCR; the TCRdb copy retains only in-frame clones and omits some. The top ten clones hold under 10% of a sample with under 110,000 clones, 75% to 90% of them seen once. The TCR sequence derives from a man aged 30 to 45 in good health. The sample taken for sequencing was blood.

The DNA of the CDR3 is TGTGCCAGCAGCTACCAGATCCGGGACAGCGGTAGAGAGACCCAGTACTTC. This codes for CASSYQIRDSGRETQYF. V gene TRBV7-2 combines with J gene TRBJ2-5; 7 bases line up with TRBD1. The CDR3 has 17 amino acids. CDR1 and CDR2 from the germline V gene are SGHTA and FQGNSA. After removal of 4 bases from V and 4 bases from J, the junction contained 15 bases not matched to a gene.